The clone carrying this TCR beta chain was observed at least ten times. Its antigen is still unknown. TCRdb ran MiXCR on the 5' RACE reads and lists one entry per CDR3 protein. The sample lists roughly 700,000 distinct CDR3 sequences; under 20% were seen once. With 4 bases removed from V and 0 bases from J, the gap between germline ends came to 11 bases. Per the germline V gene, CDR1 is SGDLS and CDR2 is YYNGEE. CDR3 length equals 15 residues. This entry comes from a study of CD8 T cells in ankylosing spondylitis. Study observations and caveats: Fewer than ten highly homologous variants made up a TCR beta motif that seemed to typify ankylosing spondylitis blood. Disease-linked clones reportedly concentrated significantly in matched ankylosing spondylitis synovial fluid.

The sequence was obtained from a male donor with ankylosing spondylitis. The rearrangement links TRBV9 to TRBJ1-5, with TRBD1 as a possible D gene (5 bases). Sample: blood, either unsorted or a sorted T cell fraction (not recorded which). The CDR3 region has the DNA TGTGCCAGCAGCCCACTGGGGGTTAGCAATCAGCCCCAGCATTTT. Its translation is CASSPLGVSNQPQHF.